Sequencing of this T cell receptor beta chain was carried out in a study of OX40 agonist ivuxolimab in advanced cancers. V lost 1 base, J lost 8 bases, and 4 bases lay in between. Germline lookup yields CDR1 DFQATT and CDR2 SNEGSKA (reference sequence). This CDR3 comprises 10 residues. Some clones are missing from TCRdb's copy, which holds only in-frame ones; the method was immunoSEQ multiplex PCR. Of 25,000 to 30,000 clones detected, roughly 77% appear once; the ten largest clones hold 33%. This clone occurred once. This material consisted of CD4+ or CD8+ T cells sorted from blood, taken in a trial of the OX40 agonist ivuxolimab. J is TRBJ2-3 and V is TRBV20-1; D not resolved. The source is an adult with an advanced solid tumor such as melanoma, head and neck, liver or kidney cancer. The CDR3 DNA reads TGCAGTGCTAGAGCGGGTACGCAGTATTTT. It specifies CSARAGTQYF.